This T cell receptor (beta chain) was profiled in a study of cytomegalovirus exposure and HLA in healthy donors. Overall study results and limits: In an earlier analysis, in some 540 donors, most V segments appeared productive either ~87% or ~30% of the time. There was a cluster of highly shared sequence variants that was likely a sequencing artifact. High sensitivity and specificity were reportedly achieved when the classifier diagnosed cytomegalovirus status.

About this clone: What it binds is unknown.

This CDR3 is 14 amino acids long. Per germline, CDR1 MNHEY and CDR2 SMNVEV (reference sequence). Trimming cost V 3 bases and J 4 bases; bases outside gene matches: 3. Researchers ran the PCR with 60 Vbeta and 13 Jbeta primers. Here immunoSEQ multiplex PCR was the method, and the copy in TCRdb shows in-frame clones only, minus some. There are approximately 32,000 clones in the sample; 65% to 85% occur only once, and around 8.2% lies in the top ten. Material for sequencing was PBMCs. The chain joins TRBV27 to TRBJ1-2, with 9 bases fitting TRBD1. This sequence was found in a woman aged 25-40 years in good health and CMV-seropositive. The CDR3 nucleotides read TGTGCCAGCAGTTTGGGACAGGGAGCCTATGGCTACACCTTC. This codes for CASSLGQGAYGYTF.